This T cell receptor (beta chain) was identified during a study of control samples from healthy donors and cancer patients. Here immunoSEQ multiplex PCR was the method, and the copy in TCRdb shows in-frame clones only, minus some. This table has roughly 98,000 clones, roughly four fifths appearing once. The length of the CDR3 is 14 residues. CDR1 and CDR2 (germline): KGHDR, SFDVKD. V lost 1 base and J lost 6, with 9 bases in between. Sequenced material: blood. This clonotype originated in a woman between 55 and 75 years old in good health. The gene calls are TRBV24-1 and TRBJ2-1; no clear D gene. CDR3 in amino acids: CATSDFRGFNEQFF. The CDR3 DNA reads TGTGCCACCAGTGATTTTCGTGGGTTCAATGAGCAGTTCTTC.